Listed below are T cell receptor beta chains from one sample, sequenced in a study of identical twins. TCRdb reprocessed the 5' RACE reads via MiXCR and lists one record per CDR3 protein. The data contain 650,000 to 800,000 distinct CDR3 sequences, approximately 9% of them singletons. A further study also used this sample, focusing on yellow fever vaccine responses in identical twins.

Sequenced input: PBMCs. These receptor sequences come from a woman under 30 in good health. The CDR3 runs from the conserved cysteine through the conserved F or W. The order of the fields is J gene, clone size, V gene, CDR3 protein. Clone size appears in some rows only: once, few, many, or a class for an expanded clone.

J gene: TRBJ2-1
clone size: many
V gene: TRBV29-1
CDR3 protein: CSVRTSRPSDEQFF

J gene: TRBJ2-7
clone size: once
V gene: TRBV5-6
CDR3 protein: CASSELEAPYEQYF

J gene: TRBJ2-7
clone size: NA
V gene: TRBV20-1
CDR3 protein: CSAGQDRVSGEQYF

J gene: TRBJ2-1
clone size: few
V gene: TRBV20-1
CDR3 protein: CSAKGDLRPNEQFF

J gene: TRBJ2-7
clone size: NA
V gene: TRBV2
CDR3 protein: CASRGQGAINEQYF

J gene: TRBJ2-7
clone size: NA
V gene: TRBV5-6
CDR3 protein: CASSYRGAGLEQYF

J gene: TRBJ1-2
clone size: NA
V gene: TRBV18
CDR3 protein: CASSPRDTKPYGYTF

J gene: TRBJ2-1
clone size: NA
V gene: TRBV11-2
CDR3 protein: CASSSPQAGANSYNEQFF

J gene: TRBJ2-3
clone size: NA
V gene: TRBV2
CDR3 protein: CASTGSSGFTDTQYF

J gene: TRBJ2-1
clone size: many
V gene: TRBV29-1
CDR3 protein: CSVEGTGSSYNEQFF

J gene: TRBJ2-7
clone size: few
V gene: TRBV2
CDR3 protein: CARQGRSTYEQYF

J gene: TRBJ2-7
clone size: few
V gene: TRBV10-3
CDR3 protein: CAISPVGPGGGYEQYF

J gene: TRBJ1-3
clone size: few
V gene: TRBV27
CDR3 protein: CASSFSGPGNTIYF

J gene: TRBJ1-2
clone size: NA
V gene: TRBV27
CDR3 protein: CASSLGTVPNYGYTF

J gene: TRBJ2-5
clone size: NA
V gene: TRBV20-1
CDR3 protein: CSARVLMEQETQYF

J gene: TRBJ2-1
clone size: NA
V gene: TRBV28
CDR3 protein: CASSWGQSLYNEQFF

J gene: TRBJ2-7
clone size: many
V gene: TRBV10-3
CDR3 protein: CAIGRTGGSYEQYF

J gene: TRBJ2-5
clone size: NA
V gene: TRBV6-2/TRBV6-3
CDR3 protein: CASSYSIVRAGETQYF

J gene: TRBJ2-3
clone size: many
V gene: TRBV12-3/TRBV12-4
CDR3 protein: CASSSGITDTQYF

J gene: TRBJ2-3
clone size: few
V gene: TRBV30
CDR3 protein: CAWSVGTLSTDTQYF

J gene: TRBJ2-3
clone size: NA
V gene: TRBV20-1
CDR3 protein: CSARDQRGTDTQYF

J gene: TRBJ1-6
clone size: many
V gene: TRBV7-9
CDR3 protein: CASSSGDRANSPLHF

J gene: TRBJ2-1
clone size: few
V gene: TRBV5-1
CDR3 protein: CASSPPRQRNNEQFF

J gene: TRBJ2-1
clone size: NA
V gene: TRBV7-3
CDR3 protein: CASSFGGTLREQFF

J gene: TRBJ2-2
clone size: few
V gene: TRBV10-3
CDR3 protein: CAISVAQGGTGELFF

J gene: TRBJ2-7
clone size: NA
V gene: TRBV15
CDR3 protein: CATSRDLSGSSYEQYF